The T cell receptor beta chain described here comes from a study of PD-1 blockade in classical Hodgkin lymphoma. This CDR3 has 15 amino acids. Trimming pared 3 bases from V and 2 bases from J, leaving 14 bases between. Per germline, CDR1 ENHRY and CDR2 SYGVKD. The time point was: cycle 4 day 1 (C4D1), after 5 to 7 weeks of nivolumab. There was relapse after autologous stem cell transplantation in every patient, and there was variation in brentuximab vedotin exposure. Repertoires were generated with immunoSEQ multiplex PCR, while TCRdb's copy carries only in-frame clones and drops some. This table holds tens of thousands of clones, 85% to 95% found once.

The receptor comes from a human donor with classical Hodgkin lymphoma. Specimen: peripheral blood mononuclear cells (PBMCs), collected before the fourth cycle of nivolumab. J is TRBJ2-7 and V is TRBV10-3, with D perhaps matching TRBD1 (5 bases). This CDR3 reads CAISDQGRGAYEQYF. The CDR3 nucleotides read TGTGCCATCAGTGATCAGGGAAGGGGTGCCTACGAGCAGTACTTC.